Only a few counts were recorded for the clone carrying this TCR beta chain. Antigen: not known. This sample stems from a study of cytomegalovirus exposure and HLA in healthy donors. Notes on the study in general: With later analysis, a missense DCLRE1C variant became linked to TCR beta V- and J-gene trimming. The productive fraction for most TCR beta V segments was about 87% or about 30% in an earlier analysis. Certain indistinguishable V segments, among them TRBV6-2 and TRBV6-3, were excluded. From TCR beta sequences, most subjects' HLA-A and HLA-B alleles were reportedly predicted accurately.

The CDR3 totals 12 residues. V lost 7 bases, J lost 5 bases, and 11 bases lay in between. Germline V gene sequence: CDR1 MNHEY, CDR2 SMNVEV (reference sequence). In the PCR, 60 Vbeta and 13 Jbeta primers were used. Some clones are missing from TCRdb's copy, which holds only in-frame ones; the method was immunoSEQ multiplex PCR. Of 150,000 to 160,000 clones detected, 82% appear once; the ten largest clones hold 6.6%. The J gene is TRBJ1-2, the V gene TRBV27; tentative D call: TRBD1 (6 bases). What was sequenced was PBMCs. This receptor was identified in a woman in her forties or fifties in good health and CMV-seropositive. CDR3 loop: CASKTGGYGYTF. DNA of the CDR3: TGTGCCAGCAAGACAGGCGGGTATGGCTACACCTTC.